The next 26 T cell receptor beta chains were all read from a single sample in a study of blood T cell repertoires in COVID-19. The method was immunoSEQ multiplex PCR; TCRdb's version includes in-frame clones alone and lacks a portion of them. Of 400,000 to 450,000 clones in the sample, 70% to 90% are singletons; the top ten hold about 0.91%. The sample was peripheral blood. The receptors here all came from a man younger than 35 with COVID-19, enrolled during active disease.

J is TRBJ2-1 and V is TRBV6-5, with D perhaps TRBD2 (5 bases). CDR3 length equals 15 residues. Per germline, CDR1 MNHEY and CDR2 SVGAGI. V was clipped by 2 bases and J by 4 bases, with 12 bases between them. In DNA form, the CDR3 reads TGTGCCAGCAGTTACCTGGGTAGCGCGTACAATGAGCAGTTCTTC. It specifies CASSYLGSAYNEQFF.

In its sample, this clone was seen once. The chain carries TRBV7-7 and TRBJ2-1, with 8 bases fitting TRBD2. In germline, CDR1 is SSHAT, CDR2 FNYEAQ (reference sequence). The CDR3 has 18 amino acids. V shed 1 base and J 5 bases; nucleotides not matched to a gene: 13. DNA of the CDR3: TGTGCCAGCAGCTTAGGCTGGGGGGGAACTAGCGGAGACAATGAGCAGTTCTTC. This encodes CASSLGWGGTSGDNEQFF. The entire variable domain, with the rest obtained from reference TRBV7-7 and TRBJ2-1, is as follows: GAGVSQSPRYKVTKRGQDVTLRCDPISSHATLYWYQQALGQGPEFLTYFNYEAQPDKSGLPSDRFSAERPEGSISTLTIQRTEQRDSAMYRCASSLGWGGTSGDNEQFFGPGTRLTVL.

The V and J genes are TRBV12-5 and TRBJ1-4; 7 bases line up with TRBD1. Per germline, CDR1 LGHNT and CDR2 FRNRAP. V lost 4 bases, J lost 8 bases, and 7 bases stayed unmatched. There are 14 residues in the CDR3. For the CDR3, the DNA is TGTGCTAGTGGTTCATCAGGGGGTTGGGAAAAACTGTTTTTT. Amino acids: CASGSSGGWEKLFF.

The chain employs TRBV7-2 and TRBJ1-2, with D maybe TRBD1 (5 bases). Trimming removed 5 bases at V and 4 bases at J, with 17 bases between. The CDR3 is 15 amino acids. CDR1 and CDR2 from the germline V gene are SGHTA and FQGNSA. This chain's CDR3 is CASSPMGEGFYGYTF. For the CDR3, the DNA is TGTGCCAGCAGCCCGATGGGGGAGGGGTTCTATGGCTACACCTTC.

The chain joins TRBV6-5 to TRBJ1-1; no definite D call. Germline values: CDR1 MNHEY, CDR2 SVGAGI. V was shortened by 7 bases and J by 6 bases, with 15 bases between the two germline ends. This CDR3 spans 13 amino acids. As DNA, the CDR3 is TGTGCCAGCACCGTGGCGGGAAGCCCTGAAGCTTTCTTT. Translation: CASTVAGSPEAFF.

This chain joins TRBV6-5 and TRBJ2-7; 7 nucleotides line up with TRBD1. There are 14 residues in the CDR3. V trimming: 4 bases; J trimming: 5 bases; junction bases outside the gene matches: 8. Germline CDR1 reads MNHEY; CDR2 reads SVGAGI. The chain's CDR3 is CASSSTGWWDEQYF. The CDR3 nucleotides read TGTGCCAGCAGTTCGACAGGGTGGTGGGACGAGCAGTACTTC.

The gene calls are TRBV19 and TRBJ2-3; 10 nucleotides match TRBD1. The CDR3 loop spans 15 amino acids. V dropped 6 bases and J dropped 0; count of bases not matched to a gene: 3. Germline V gene data show CDR1 as LNHDA and CDR2 as SQIVND (reference sequence). CDR3 residues: CASRTGGHSTDTQYF. Written as DNA, the CDR3 is TGTGCCAGTAGGACAGGGGGCCATAGCACAGATACGCAGTATTTT.

This clone was seen a single time. The chain has TRBV7-9 and TRBJ2-7, with 8 bases that match TRBD1. V shed 2 bases, J shed 3 bases, and the junction held 6 bases outside the gene matches. The CDR3 contains 15 residues. Per germline, CDR1 SEHNR and CDR2 FQNEAQ (reference sequence). The CDR3 nucleotides are TGTGCCAGCAGCTTATTGGGACAGGAGGGCTACGAGCAGTACTTC. Its protein product is CASSLLGQEGYEQYF. The entire variable domain, with the rest obtained from reference TRBV7-9 and TRBJ2-7, is as follows: DTGVSQNPRHKITKRGQNVTFRCDPISEHNRLYWYRQTLGQGPEFLTYFQNEAQLEKSRLLSDRFSAERPKGSFSTLEIQRTEQGDSAMYLCASSLLGQEGYEQYFGPGTRLTVT.

V and J are TRBV2 and TRBJ2-7; D is undetermined. The CDR3 contains 13 residues. Germline V gene data show CDR1 as SNHLY and CDR2 as FYNNEI. V shed 5 bases and J shed 0 bases, with 8 bases lying between them. CDR3 protein: CASSFGHSYEQYF. CDR3 bases: TGTGCCAGCAGTTTCGGTCACTCCTACGAGCAGTACTTC.

The genes are TRBV23-1 and TRBJ1-1; D ambiguous. TRBV23-1 counts as an open reading frame of uncertain function. The CDR3 contains 15 residues. V lost 0 bases, J lost 1 base, and 9 bases lay in between. In DNA, the CDR3 is TGCGCCAGCAGTCAATCCCGGGTACGGAACACTGAAGCTTTCTTT. It specifies CASSQSRVRNTEAFF.

This chain connects TRBV19 to TRBJ2-3, with TRBD2 matching over 10 bases. CDR3 size: 14 residues. Germline assignment: CDR1 LNHDA and CDR2 SQIVND (reference sequence). Germline trimming cut 2 bases from V and 5 bases from J; bases unmatched to any gene: 1. The CDR3 loop reads CASSIRLAGDTQYF. DNA for the CDR3: TGTGCCAGTAGTATACGACTAGCGGGAGATACGCAGTATTTT.

The rearrangement joins TRBV6-5 to TRBJ2-7, with TRBD1 matching 11 bases. This CDR3 has 14 residues. CDR1 MNHEY and CDR2 SVGAGI come from the germline V gene. Trimming cost V 6 bases and J 5 bases; bases outside gene matches: 6. The CDR3 protein is CASSPDRGQNEQYF. The CDR3 DNA reads as TGTGCCAGCAGCCCGGACAGGGGGCAAAACGAGCAGTACTTC.

This chain uses TRBV10-2 with TRBJ2-3; a possible D gene is TRBD1 (6 bases). Germline V gene sequence: CDR1 WSHSY, CDR2 SAAADI. The CDR3 has 14 amino acids. Between the trimmed V and J ends, which lost 7 bases and 6 bases, there was a span of 17 bases. The CDR3: CASTGADQLDTQYF. CDR3 DNA sequence: TGCGCCAGCACAGGGGCCGACCAGCTGGATACGCAGTATTTT.

The V gene is TRBV3-1 (or the pseudogene TRBV3-2), the J gene TRBJ1-2, with D hard to call. This CDR3 region has 15 residues. V lost 0 bases and J 5 bases, leaving 13 bases between the germline ends. Per the germline V gene, CDR1 is LGHDT and CDR2 is YNNKEL (reference sequence). The CDR3 coding sequence is TGTGCCAGCAGCCAAGAGGCAGGAGGATGGTATGGCTACACCTTC. It translates to CASSQEAGGWYGYTF.

The chain employs TRBV5-1 and TRBJ1-6; 7 bases line up with TRBD1. Germline CDR1 and CDR2: SGHRS and YFSETQ. Trimming cost V 0 bases and J 4 bases; bases outside gene matches: 1. The CDR3 spans 15 residues. CDR3 protein: CASSLETGYNSPLHF. In nucleotides, the CDR3 is TGCGCCAGCAGCTTGGAGACAGGGTATAATTCACCCCTCCACTTT.

The chain joins TRBV6-6 to TRBJ1-1; possibly TRBD1 for D (5 bases). CDR1 and CDR2 from the germline V gene are MNHNY and SVGAGI (reference sequence). The CDR3 totals 15 residues. The V end was cut by 2 bases, the J end by 1 base, with 11 bases between. The DNA of the CDR3 is TGTGCCAGCAGTTACCCGACGGGGGGGAACACTGAAGCTTTCTTT. It codes for CASSYPTGGNTEAFF.

This chain uses TRBV18 with TRBJ1-3, with D maybe TRBD1 (5 bases). Per the germline V gene, CDR1 is KGHSH and CDR2 is LQKENI. The CDR3 is 15 amino acids. V lost 2 bases and J 3 bases, leaving 11 bases between the germline ends. CDR3 sequence (DNA): TGTGCCAGCTCACCAAGACAGACGGGTGGAAACACCATATATTTT. It codes for CASSPRQTGGNTIYF.

V usage is TRBV25-1 and J usage is TRBJ1-1; D perhaps matches TRBD1 (5 bases). Between the trimmed V and J ends, which lost 3 bases and 4 bases, there was a span of 15 bases. Germline lookup yields CDR1 MGHDK and CDR2 SYGVNS. This CDR3 is 15 amino acids long. The CDR3 DNA reads TGTGCCAGCAGTGAGCGCCTTGGGGGGGGCACTGAAGCTTTCTTT. Translation gives CASSERLGGGTEAFF.

Here the CDR3 reads CASSSLGLAGTYEQYF. CDR3 DNA sequence: TGTGCCAGCAGTTCCCTCGGACTAGCGGGCACCTACGAGCAGTACTTC. The V and J genes are TRBV27 and TRBJ2-7, with TRBD2 matching 11 bases. Germline CDR1 reads MNHEY; CDR2 reads SMNVEV (reference sequence). The CDR3 consists of 16 residues. With 4 bases clipped from V and 2 bases from J, the junction kept 7 bases outside the gene matches.

This clone was counted a single time. J is TRBJ2-1 and V is TRBV2; 11 nucleotides match TRBD2. Germline V gene lookup returns CDR1 SNHLY and CDR2 FYNNEI. The length of the CDR3 is 16 residues. Losses at the gene ends were 3 bases for V and 5 bases for J; bases not matched to a gene: 6. CDR3 residues: CASSDGIAGGDNEQFF. As DNA, the CDR3 is TGTGCCAGCAGTGACGGGATAGCGGGAGGGGACAATGAGCAGTTCTTC.

This chain connects TRBV6-1 to TRBJ2-3; 11 bases fit TRBD2. The V segment lost 0 bases and the J segment 6 bases; nucleotides outside the gene matches: 2. Per germline, CDR1 MNHNS and CDR2 SASEGT. CDR3 length equals 15 residues. CDR3 in DNA: TGTGCCAGCAGTGAAGCCTTAGCGGGAGGGGATACGCAGTATTTT. Its protein is CASSEALAGGDTQYF.

In DNA form, the CDR3 reads TGTGCCAGCAGCCAAGAAGAGGGCAGGGGTAATTCACCCCTCCACTTT. Its protein is CASSQEEGRGNSPLHF. This chain connects TRBV4-2 to TRBJ1-6; perhaps TRBD1 as D (6 bases). This CDR3 region has 16 residues. V lost 0 bases, J lost 6 bases, and 12 bases lay in between. Germline CDR1 and CDR2: LGHNA and YNFKEQ.

This chain joins TRBV5-8 and TRBJ1-2, with 7 bases lining up with TRBD1. This CDR3 spans 13 amino acids. The ends lost 4 bases at V and 6 bases at J; junction bases unmatched: 6. Germline lookup yields CDR1 SGHTS and CDR2 YDEGEE. CDR3 amino acids: CASSADRVHGYTF. DNA of the CDR3: TGTGCCAGCAGCGCCGACAGGGTCCATGGCTACACCTTC.

CDR3 amino acids: CASSRGAGSSYNEQFF. The CDR3 region has the DNA TGTGCCAGTAGTAGGGGAGCGGGGAGCTCCTACAATGAGCAGTTCTTC. The chain employs TRBV19 and TRBJ2-1, with TRBD2 identical over 7 bases. The CDR3 length is 16 residues. Trimming at V came to 4 bases and at J to 0 bases, leaving 6 bases not matched to a gene. From germline, CDR1 is LNHDA and CDR2 SQIVND (reference sequence). Variable domain in full (rest from reference TRBV19 and TRBJ2-1): DGGITQSPKYLFRKEGQNVTLSCEQNLNHDAMYWYRQDPGQGLRLIYYSQIVNDFQKGDIAEGYSVSREKKESFPLTVTSAQKNPTAFYLCASSRGAGSSYNEQFFGPGTRLTVL.

The genes are TRBV30 and TRBJ1-1; no clear D. This CDR3 has 11 amino acids. V was clipped by 2 bases and J by 5 bases, with 6 bases between them. Looked up from germline, CDR1 is GTSNPN and CDR2 is SVGIG (reference sequence). The CDR3 sequence is CAWSSVTEAFF. CDR3 bases: TGTGCCTGGAGTTCAGTGACTGAAGCTTTCTTT.

V is TRBV3-1 (or the pseudogene TRBV3-2) and J is TRBJ2-7, with 8 bases that match TRBD1. After removal of 4 bases from V and 4 bases from J, the junction contained 6 bases not matched to a gene. CDR1 LGHDT and CDR2 YNNKEL come from the germline V gene (reference sequence). The CDR3 has 14 residues. The CDR3 protein is CASSRQGMGYEQYF. The DNA of the CDR3 is TGTGCCAGCAGCCGACAGGGGATGGGGTACGAGCAGTACTTC.